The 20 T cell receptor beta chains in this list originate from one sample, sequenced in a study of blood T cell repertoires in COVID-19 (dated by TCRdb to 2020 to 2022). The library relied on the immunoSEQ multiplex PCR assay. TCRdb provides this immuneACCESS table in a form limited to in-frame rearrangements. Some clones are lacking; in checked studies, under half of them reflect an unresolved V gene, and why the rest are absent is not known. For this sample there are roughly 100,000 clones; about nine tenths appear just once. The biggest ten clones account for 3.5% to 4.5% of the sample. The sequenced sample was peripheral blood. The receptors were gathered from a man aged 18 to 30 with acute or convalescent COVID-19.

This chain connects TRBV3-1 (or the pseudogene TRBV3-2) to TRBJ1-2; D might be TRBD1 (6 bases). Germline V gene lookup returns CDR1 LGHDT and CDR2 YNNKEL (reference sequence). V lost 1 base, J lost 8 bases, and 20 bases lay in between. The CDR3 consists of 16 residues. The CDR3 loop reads CASSQGGRDTIEGYTF. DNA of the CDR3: TGTGCCAGCAGCCAAGGGGGCCGGGACACAATTGAGGGCTACACCTTC.

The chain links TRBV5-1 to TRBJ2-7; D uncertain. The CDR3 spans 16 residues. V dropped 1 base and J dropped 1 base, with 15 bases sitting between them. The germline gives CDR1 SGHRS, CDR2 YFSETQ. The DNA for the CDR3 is TGCGCCAGCAGCTTGCCGGTTGGAGTGTTTTCCTACGAGCAGTACTTC. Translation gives CASSLPVGVFSYEQYF.

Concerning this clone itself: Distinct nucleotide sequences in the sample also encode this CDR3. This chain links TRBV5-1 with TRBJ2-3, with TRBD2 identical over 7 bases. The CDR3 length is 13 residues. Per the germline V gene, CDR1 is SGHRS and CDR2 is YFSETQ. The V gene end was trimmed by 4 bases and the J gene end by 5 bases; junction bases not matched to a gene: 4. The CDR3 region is CASSLAGEDTQYF. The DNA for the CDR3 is TGCGCCAGCAGCCTCGCGGGGGAAGATACGCAGTATTTT.

CDR3 loop: CASSPLLLNNQPQHF. The CDR3 bases are TGTGCCAGCAGCCCCCTCTTACTGAACAATCAGCCCCAGCATTTT. The V call is TRBV5-5, the J call TRBJ1-5; D remains unclear. This CDR3 comprises 15 residues. Trimming stripped 4 bases from V and 3 bases from J, with 14 bases between. In germline, CDR1 is SGHKS, CDR2 YYEKEE (reference sequence).

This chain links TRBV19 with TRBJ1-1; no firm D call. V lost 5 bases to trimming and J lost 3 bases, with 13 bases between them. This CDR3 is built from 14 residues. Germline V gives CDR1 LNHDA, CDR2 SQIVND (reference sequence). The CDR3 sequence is CASSRRAGDTEAFF. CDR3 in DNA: TGTGCCAGTAGTCGGAGGGCCGGAGACACTGAAGCTTTCTTT.

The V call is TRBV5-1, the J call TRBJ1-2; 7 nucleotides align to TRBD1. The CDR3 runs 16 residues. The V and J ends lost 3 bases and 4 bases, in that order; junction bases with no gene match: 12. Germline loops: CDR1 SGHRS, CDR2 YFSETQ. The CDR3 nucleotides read TGCGCCAGCAGCTCGCACCGGGGTCCAGGGGGCTATGGCTACACCTTC. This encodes CASSSHRGPGGYGYTF.

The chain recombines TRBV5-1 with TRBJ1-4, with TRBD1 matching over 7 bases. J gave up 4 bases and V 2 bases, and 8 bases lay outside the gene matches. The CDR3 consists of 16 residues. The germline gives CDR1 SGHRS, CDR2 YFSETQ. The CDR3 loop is CASSLQGGQHNEKLFF. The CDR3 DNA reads TGCGCCAGCAGCTTACAAGGGGGACAGCATAATGAAAAACTGTTTTTT.

For the CDR3, the DNA is TGTGCCAGCCTGGGACAGGGCCGGTATTATTCACCCCTCCACTTT. Translating it yields CASLGQGRYYSPLHF. The chain links TRBV6-5 to TRBJ1-6; 9 nucleotides align to TRBD1. The CDR3 loop spans 15 amino acids. Trimming took 8 bases from V and 8 from J; bases not matched to a gene: 10. Germline CDR1 and CDR2: MNHEY and SVGAGI.

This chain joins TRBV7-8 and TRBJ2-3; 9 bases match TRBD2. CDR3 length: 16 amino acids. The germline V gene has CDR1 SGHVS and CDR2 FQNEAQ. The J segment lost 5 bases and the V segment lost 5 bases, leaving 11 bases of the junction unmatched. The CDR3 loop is CASSPEPGLARDTQYF. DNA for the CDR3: TGTGCCAGCAGCCCGGAACCGGGACTAGCCCGAGATACGCAGTATTTT.

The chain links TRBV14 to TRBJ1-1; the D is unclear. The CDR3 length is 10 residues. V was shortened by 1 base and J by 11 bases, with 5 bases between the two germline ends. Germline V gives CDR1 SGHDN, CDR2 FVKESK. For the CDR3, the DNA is TGTGCCAGCAGCCAAGTCCTGGCTTTCTTT. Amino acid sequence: CASSQVLAFF.

The CDR3 sequence is CAWNFGGPTEAFF. The CDR3 DNA follows: TGTGCCTGGAACTTCGGGGGACCCACTGAAGCTTTCTTT. The J gene is TRBJ1-1, the V gene TRBV30, with a possible D match to TRBD1 (5 bases). The CDR3 totals 13 residues. The germline V gene encodes CDR1 GTSNPN and CDR2 SVGIG (reference sequence). Trimming pared 4 bases from V and 4 bases from J, leaving 13 bases between.

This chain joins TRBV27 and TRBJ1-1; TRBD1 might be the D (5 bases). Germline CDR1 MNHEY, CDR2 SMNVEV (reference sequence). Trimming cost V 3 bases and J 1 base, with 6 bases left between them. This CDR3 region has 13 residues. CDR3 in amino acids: CASSFQGNTEAFF. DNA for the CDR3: TGTGCCAGCAGTTTTCAGGGGAACACTGAAGCTTTCTTT.

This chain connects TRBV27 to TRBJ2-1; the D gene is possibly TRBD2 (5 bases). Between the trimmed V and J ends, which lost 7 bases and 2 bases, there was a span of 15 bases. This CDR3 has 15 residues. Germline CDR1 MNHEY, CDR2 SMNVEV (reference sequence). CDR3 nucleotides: TGTGCCAGCACTCGCAACGGGATTGCCTACAATGAGCAGTTCTTC. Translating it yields CASTRNGIAYNEQFF.

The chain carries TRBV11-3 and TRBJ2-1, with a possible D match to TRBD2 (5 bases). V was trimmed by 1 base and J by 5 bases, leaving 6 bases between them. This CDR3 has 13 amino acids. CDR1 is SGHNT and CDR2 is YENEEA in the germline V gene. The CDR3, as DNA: TGTGCCAGCAGCTTAGCGGGGAACAATGAGCAGTTCTTC. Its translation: CASSLAGNNEQFF.

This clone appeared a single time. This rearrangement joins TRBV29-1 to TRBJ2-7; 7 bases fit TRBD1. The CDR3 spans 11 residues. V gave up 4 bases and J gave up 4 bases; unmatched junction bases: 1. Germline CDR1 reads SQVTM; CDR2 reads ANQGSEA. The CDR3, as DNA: TGCAGCGTTGTACAGGGGTACGAGCAGTACTTC. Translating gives CSVVQGYEQYF.

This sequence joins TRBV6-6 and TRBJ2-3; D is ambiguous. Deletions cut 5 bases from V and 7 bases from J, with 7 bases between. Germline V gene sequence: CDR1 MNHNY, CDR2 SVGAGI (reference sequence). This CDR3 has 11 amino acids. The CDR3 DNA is TGTGCCAGCAGTCCACAAAATACGCAGTATTTT. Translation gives CASSPQNTQYF.

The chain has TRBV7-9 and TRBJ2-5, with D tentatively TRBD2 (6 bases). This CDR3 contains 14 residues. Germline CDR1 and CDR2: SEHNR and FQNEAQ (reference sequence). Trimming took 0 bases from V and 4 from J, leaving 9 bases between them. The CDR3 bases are TGTGCCAGCAGCTTAGCGACCGGGGGAGAGACCCAGTACTTC. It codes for CASSLATGGETQYF.

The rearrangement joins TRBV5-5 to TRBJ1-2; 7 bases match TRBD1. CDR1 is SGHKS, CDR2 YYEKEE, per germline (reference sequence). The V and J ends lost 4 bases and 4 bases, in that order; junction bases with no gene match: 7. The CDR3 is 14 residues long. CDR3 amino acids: CASSPLTGSYGYTF. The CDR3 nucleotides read TGTGCCAGCAGCCCCCTGACAGGGAGCTATGGCTACACCTTC.

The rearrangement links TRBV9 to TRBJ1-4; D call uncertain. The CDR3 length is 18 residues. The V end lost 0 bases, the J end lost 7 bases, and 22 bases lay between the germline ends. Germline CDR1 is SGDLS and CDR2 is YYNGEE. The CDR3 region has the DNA TGTGCCAGCAGCGTAGGAGTGGCGGGGAAATGGTCAGGTGAAAAACTGTTTTTT. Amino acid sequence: CASSVGVAGKWSGEKLFF.

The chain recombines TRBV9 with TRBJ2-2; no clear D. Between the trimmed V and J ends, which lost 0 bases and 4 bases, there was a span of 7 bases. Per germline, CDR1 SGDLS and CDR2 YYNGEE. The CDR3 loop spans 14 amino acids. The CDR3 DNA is TGTGCCAGCAGCGTAGGATCTAGCACCGGGGAGCTGTTTTTT. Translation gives CASSVGSSTGELFF.